The clone carrying this T cell receptor (beta chain) was picked up many times. This entry belongs to a study of T cells in Graves' hyperthyroidism and ophthalmopathy. The germline V gene has CDR1 MDHEN and CDR2 SYDVKM. The CDR3 runs 16 residues. Trimming at V came to 8 bases and at J to 7 bases, leaving 9 bases not matched to a gene. Using RNA transcripts as the source, TCR beta CDR3 regions were amplified. HTBI primers were used for first-round RT-PCR of the TCR CDR3. In TCRdb, the multiplex PCR reads were re-called with MiXCR into one record per CDR3 protein. The sample has 600,000 to 650,000 distinct CDR3 sequences, roughly 17% seen once.

Sequencing input: blood. The rearrangement uses TRBV28 and TRBJ2-4; 15 bases are a match to TRBD2. This receptor was taken from a woman in her 30s with Graves' hyperthyroidism. The CDR3 nucleotides are TGTGCCAGCCTCCAACCGGGACTAGCGGGAGGCAACATTCAGTACTTC. Translation: CASLQPGLAGGNIQYF.